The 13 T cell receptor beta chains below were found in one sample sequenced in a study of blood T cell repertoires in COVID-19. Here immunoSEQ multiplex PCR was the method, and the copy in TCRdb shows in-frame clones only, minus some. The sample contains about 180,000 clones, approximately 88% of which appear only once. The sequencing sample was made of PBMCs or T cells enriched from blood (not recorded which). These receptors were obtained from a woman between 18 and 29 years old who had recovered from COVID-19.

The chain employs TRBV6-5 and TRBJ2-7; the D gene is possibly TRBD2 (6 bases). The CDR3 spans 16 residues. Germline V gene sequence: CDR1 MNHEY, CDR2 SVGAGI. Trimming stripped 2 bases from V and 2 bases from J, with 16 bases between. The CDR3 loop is CASSYDRSGLPYEQYF. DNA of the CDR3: TGTGCCAGCAGTTACGACAGATCGGGACTTCCCTACGAGCAGTACTTC.

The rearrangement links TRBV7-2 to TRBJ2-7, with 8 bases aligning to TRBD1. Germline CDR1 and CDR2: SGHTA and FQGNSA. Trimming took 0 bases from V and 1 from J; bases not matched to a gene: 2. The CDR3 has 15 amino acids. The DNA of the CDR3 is TGTGCCAGCAGCTTAGCCTGGACAGGGTCCTACGAGCAGTACTTC. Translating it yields CASSLAWTGSYEQYF.

Written as DNA, the CDR3 is TGTGCCAGCAGTGGACTAGCGGGCGCCACCGGGGAGCTGTTTTTT. Its protein product is CASSGLAGATGELFF. The rearrangement joins TRBV2 to TRBJ2-2, with 10 bases lining up with TRBD2. The length of the CDR3 is 15 residues. Germline V lookup: CDR1 SNHLY, CDR2 FYNNEI. With V trimmed by 4 bases and J by 4 bases, 3 bases remained unmatched.

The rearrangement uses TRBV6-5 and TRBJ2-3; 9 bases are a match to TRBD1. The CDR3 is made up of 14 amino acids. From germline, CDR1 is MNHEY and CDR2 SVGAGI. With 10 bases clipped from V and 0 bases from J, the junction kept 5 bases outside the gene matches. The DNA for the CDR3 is TGTGCCACCGACAGGGGGAGAAGCACAGATACGCAGTATTTT. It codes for CATDRGRSTDTQYF.

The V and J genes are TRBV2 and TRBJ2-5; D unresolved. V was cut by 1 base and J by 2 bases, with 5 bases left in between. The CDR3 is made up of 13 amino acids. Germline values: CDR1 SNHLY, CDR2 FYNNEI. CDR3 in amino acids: CASSEVRQETQYF. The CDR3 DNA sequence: TGTGCCAGCAGTGAAGTTCGTCAAGAGACCCAGTACTTC.

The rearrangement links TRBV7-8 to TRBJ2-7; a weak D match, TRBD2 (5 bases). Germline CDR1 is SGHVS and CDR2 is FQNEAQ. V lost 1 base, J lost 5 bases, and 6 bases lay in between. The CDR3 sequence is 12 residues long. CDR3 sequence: CASSLVGDEQYF. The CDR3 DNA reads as TGTGCCAGCAGCTTAGTCGGGGACGAGCAGTACTTC.

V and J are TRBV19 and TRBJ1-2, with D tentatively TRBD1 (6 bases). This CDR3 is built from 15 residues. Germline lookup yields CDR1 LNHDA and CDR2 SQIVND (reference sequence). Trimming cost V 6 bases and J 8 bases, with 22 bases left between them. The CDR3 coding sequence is TGTGCCAGTAGCCCATTGACAGGTGAAGGTTACGGCTACACCTTC. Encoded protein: CASSPLTGEGYGYTF.

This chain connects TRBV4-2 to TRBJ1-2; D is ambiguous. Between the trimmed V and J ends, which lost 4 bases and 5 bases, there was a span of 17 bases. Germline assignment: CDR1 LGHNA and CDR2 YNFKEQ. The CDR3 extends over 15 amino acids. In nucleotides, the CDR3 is TGTGCCAGCAGCCCTGAGGCCCCCGGGGTTTATGGCTACACCTTC. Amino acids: CASSPEAPGVYGYTF.

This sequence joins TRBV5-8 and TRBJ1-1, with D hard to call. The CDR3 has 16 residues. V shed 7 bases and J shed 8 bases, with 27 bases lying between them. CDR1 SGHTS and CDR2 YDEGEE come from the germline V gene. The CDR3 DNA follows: TGTGCCAGCCGCCCGAAGACCGTCGCTTCTCGGGTAGAAGCTTTCTTT. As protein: CASRPKTVASRVEAFF.

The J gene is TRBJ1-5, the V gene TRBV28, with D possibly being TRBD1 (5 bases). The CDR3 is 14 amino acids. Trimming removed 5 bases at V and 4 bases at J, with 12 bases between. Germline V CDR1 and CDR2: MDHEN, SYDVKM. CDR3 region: CASSPHAGNQPQHF. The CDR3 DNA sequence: TGTGCCAGCAGTCCCCATGCAGGGAATCAGCCCCAGCATTTT.

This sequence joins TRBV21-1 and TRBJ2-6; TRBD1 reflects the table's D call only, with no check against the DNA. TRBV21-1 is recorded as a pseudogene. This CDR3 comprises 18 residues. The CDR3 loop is CASSKIPPGSKKSNVLTF. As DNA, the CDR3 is TGTGCCAGCAGTAAAATCCCCCCAGGCTCCAAGAAGTCCAACGTCCTGACTTTC.

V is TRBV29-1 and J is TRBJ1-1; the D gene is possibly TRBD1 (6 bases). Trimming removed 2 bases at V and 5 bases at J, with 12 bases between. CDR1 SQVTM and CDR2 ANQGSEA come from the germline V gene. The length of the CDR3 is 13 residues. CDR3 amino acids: CSVETGSETEAFF. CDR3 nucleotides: TGCAGCGTTGAAACAGGGTCGGAAACTGAAGCTTTCTTT.

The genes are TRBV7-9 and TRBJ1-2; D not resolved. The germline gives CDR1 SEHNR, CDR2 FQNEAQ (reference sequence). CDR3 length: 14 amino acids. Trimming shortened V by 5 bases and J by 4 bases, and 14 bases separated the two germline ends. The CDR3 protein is CASSPVRGSYGYTF. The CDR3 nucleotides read TGTGCCAGCAGCCCCGTTCGGGGTAGCTATGGCTACACCTTC.